A single sample gave rise to the 7 T cell receptor beta chains below, sequenced in a study of tissue T cells after allogeneic stem cell transplantation. Data came from immunoSEQ multiplex PCR; TCRdb stores just in-frame clones and leaves some out. The sample lists 2,000 to 2,500 clones, around 50% seen once, with 20% to 25% in the top ten. Time point described: mouse harvest day 14 after allogeneic transplant. Tail vein injection delivered 10^7 T-cell-depleted bone marrow cells and 10^6 splenic CD5+ T cells. Sequenced material: gut tissue. All receptors come from a female BALB/c mouse given C57BL/6 T cells with graft-versus-host disease after an allogeneic hematopoietic cell transplant.

To note about this clone: The genes are named according to mouse. The CDR3 is cut off 1 residue early in the read; its end comes from the germline J gene. The V and J genes are TRBV26 and TRBJ2-4; the D is unclear. Trimming cost V 2 bases and J 2 bases, with 5 bases left between them. Per the germline V gene, CDR1 is KGHPV and CDR2 is FQNQEV (reference sequence). The CDR3 covers 13 residues. CDR3 DNA, as far as it was read: TGTGCCAGCAGTCTGCTCAATCAAAACACCTTGTAC. It encodes CASSLLNQNTLY. In full, the CDR3 is CASSLLNQNTLYF.

Details on this clone: Gene names are the mouse ones. The sequence runs out 1 residue before the end of the CDR3; the remainder is reconstructed from the germline J gene. The chain is built from TRBV15 and TRBJ1-3; a possible D gene is TRBD1 (5 bases). The V end was cut by 4 bases, the J end by 0 bases, with 7 bases between. The CDR3 has 14 amino acids. Germline V gene data show CDR1 as SGHND and CDR2 as FRSKSL. Partial CDR3 DNA: TGTGCCAGCAGTTCAGGGTATTCTGGAAATACGCTCTAT. Translated, it gives CASSSGYSGNTLY. The complete CDR3 protein is CASSSGYSGNTLYF. The whole variable domain, remainder taken from reference TRBV15 and TRBJ1-3, is DAGVTQTPRHEVAEKGQTIILKCEPVSGHNDLFWYRQTKIQGLELLSYFRSKSLMEDGGAFKDRFKAEMLNSSFSTLKIQPTEPKDSAVYLCASSSGYSGNTLYFGEGSRLIVV.

On this clone itself: Gene names denote mouse genes. The DNA ends 1 residue before the CDR3 does, and the rest of the CDR3 is filled in from the germline J gene. The rearrangement joins TRBV26 to TRBJ2-5, with D hard to call. V lost 2 bases and J 2 bases, leaving 5 bases between the germline ends. Germline V gives CDR1 KGHPV, CDR2 FQNQEV (reference sequence). The CDR3 covers 13 residues. The sequenced CDR3 bases are TGTGCCAGCAGTCTGCAGTTCCAAGACACCCAGTAC. Its translation: CASSLQFQDTQY. The whole CDR3 region reads CASSLQFQDTQYF.

The count of this clone is one. These gene names are mouse names. The read gets to within 1 residue of the CDR3 end, and the germline J gene fills in the rest. The V call is TRBV26, the J call TRBJ2-2, with 8 bases that match TRBD2. Looked up from germline, CDR1 is KGHPV and CDR2 is FQNQEV (reference sequence). With 5 bases clipped from V and 4 bases from J, the junction kept 3 bases outside the gene matches. This CDR3 spans 14 amino acids. CDR3 DNA, as far as it was read: TGTGCCAGCAGTTTGACTGGGGCCACCGGGCAGCTCTAC. Translated: CASSLTGATGQLY. From start to end, the CDR3 is CASSLTGATGQLYF.

Of note for this clone: The gene names here belong to mouse. The read falls 1 residue short of the CDR3 end, and the missing part is taken from the germline J gene. The chain links TRBV23 to TRBJ2-5. Germline V gene sequence: CDR1 KGHTA, CDR2 FQNQQP. This CDR3 region has 14 residues. CDR3 DNA, as far as it was read: TGCTCCAGCAGTCAATCGTCGGCAGGGACCACCCAGTAC. It encodes CSSSQSSAGTTQY. The CDR3, in full, reads CSSSQSSAGTTQYF. The full variable domain, with the rest looked up from reference TRBV23 and TRBJ2-5, is DAAVTQKPRYLIKMKGQEAEMKCIPEKGHTAVFWYQQKQSKELKFLIYFQNQQPLDQIDMVKERFSAVCPSSSLCSLGIRTCEAEDSALYLCSSSQSSAGTTQYFGPGTRLLVL.

In regard to this clone: Gene names and germline match the mouse. The read gets to within 1 residue of the CDR3 end, and the germline J gene fills in the rest. The chain employs TRBV16 and TRBJ2-5, with unresolved D. The germline V gene encodes CDR1 SGHSA and CDR2 FRNQAP. With 0 bases removed from V and 2 bases from J, the gap between germline ends came to 6 bases. The CDR3 is 14 amino acids. CDR3 DNA, as far as it was read: TGTGCAAGCAGCTTAGATGCCATCCAAGACACCCAGTAC. It specifies CASSLDAIQDTQY. The complete CDR3 protein is CASSLDAIQDTQYF. Full variable domain (rest looked up from reference TRBV16 and TRBJ2-5): NAGVIQTPRHKVTGKGQEATLWCEPISGHSAVFWYRQTIVQGLEFLTYFRNQAPIDDSGMPKERFSAQMPNQSHSTLKIQSTQPQDSAVYLCASSLDAIQDTQYFGPGTRLLVL.

By sample fraction, this clone is hyperexpanded (1% or more). The genes are named according to mouse. The sequence runs out 1 residue before the end of the CDR3; the remainder is reconstructed from the germline J gene. The rearrangement joins TRBV12-2 to TRBJ1-5, with D hard to call. V lost 0 bases and J 0 bases, leaving 8 bases between the germline ends. This CDR3 has 15 amino acids. Germline values: CDR1 SGHLS, CDR2 HYDKME. CDR3 bases read: TGTGCCAGCTCTCTCGGCAGATATAACAACCAGGCTCCGCTT. Translating gives CASSLGRYNNQAPL. In full, the CDR3 is CASSLGRYNNQAPLF.